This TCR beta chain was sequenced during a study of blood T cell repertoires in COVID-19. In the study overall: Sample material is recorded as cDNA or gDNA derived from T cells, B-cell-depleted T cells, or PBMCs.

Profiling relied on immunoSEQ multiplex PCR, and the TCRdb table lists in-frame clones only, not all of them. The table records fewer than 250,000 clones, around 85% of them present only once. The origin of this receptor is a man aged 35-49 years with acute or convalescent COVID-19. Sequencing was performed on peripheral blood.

The CDR3 protein is CASSFWTSGGLEQYF. CDR3 DNA sequence: TGTGCCAGCAGCTTCTGGACTAGCGGGGGTCTCGAGCAGTACTTC. The chain couples TRBV5-4 to TRBJ2-7; 13 bases map to TRBD2. Trimming cost V 2 bases and J 6 bases; bases outside gene matches: 5. This CDR3 comprises 15 residues. Germline lookup yields CDR1 SGHNT and CDR2 YYREEE (reference sequence).